This TCR beta chain was profiled in a study of shared clonotypes between healthy human individuals. For the study at large: Donor ages ranged 18 to 49 years: a couple of women, a few men.

Profiled with immunoSEQ multiplex PCR; TCRdb holds only in-frame clones, not every one. Here the sample spans roughly 2,000,000 clones, 93% being singletons. Trimming removed 6 bases from V and 3 bases from J; junction bases left unmatched: 8. The germline gives CDR1 LNHDA, CDR2 SQIVND (reference sequence). The CDR3 runs 16 residues. Naive CD8 cells lacked CD45RO, underwent positive selection for CCR7 and left out terminally differentiated effector memory CD45RA+ cells. The J gene is TRBJ1-1, the V gene TRBV19; 12 bases fit TRBD1. The sequence was collected from a man aged 18 to 29 in good health. Some clones in this sample may be carry-over from other donors' samples. Material: naive CD8+ T cells from PBMCs. The CDR3 DNA reads TGTGCCAGTAGCCCCCGGGACAGGGGGCCGGACACTGAAGCTTTCTTT. Translated: CASSPRDRGPDTEAFF. The entire variable domain, with the rest obtained from reference TRBV19 and TRBJ1-1, is as follows: DGGITQSPKYLFRKEGQNVTLSCEQNLNHDAMYWYRQDPGQGLRLIYYSQIVNDFQKGDIAEGYSVSREKKESFPLTVTSAQKNPTAFYLCASSPRDRGPDTEAFFGQGTRLTVV.